This entry concerns a single TCR beta chain. The antigen remains undetermined. The sample belongs to a study of cytomegalovirus exposure and HLA in healthy donors. In the study overall: A later analysis reported the same platform for the 90 to 150 validation repertoires and the 500 to 750 first-cohort repertoires. General study points: That first-cohort TCR clusters tended to co-occur in the 100 to 150 validation repertoires was found in a later analysis.

The table came from immunoSEQ multiplex PCR; TCRdb's copy has only in-frame clones and leaves some out. The repertoire holds about 130,000 clones, with 89% as singletons. The donors were part of the roughly 130-subject validation cohort, which stood apart from the roughly 670-subject first cohort. Material: PBMCs. This TCR was sampled from a woman between 18 and 29 years old in good health and CMV-seropositive.

The CDR3 sequence is CASSEEVGSGWNTEAFF. In nucleotides, the CDR3 is TGTGCCAGCAGCGAAGAGGTGGGCAGCGGCTGGAACACTGAAGCTTTCTTT. The V gene is TRBV7-6, the J gene TRBJ1-1; D not certain. The CDR3 contains 17 residues. Trimming cost V 5 bases and J 1 base, with 20 bases left between them. CDR1 and CDR2 from the germline V gene are SGHVS and FNYEAQ.